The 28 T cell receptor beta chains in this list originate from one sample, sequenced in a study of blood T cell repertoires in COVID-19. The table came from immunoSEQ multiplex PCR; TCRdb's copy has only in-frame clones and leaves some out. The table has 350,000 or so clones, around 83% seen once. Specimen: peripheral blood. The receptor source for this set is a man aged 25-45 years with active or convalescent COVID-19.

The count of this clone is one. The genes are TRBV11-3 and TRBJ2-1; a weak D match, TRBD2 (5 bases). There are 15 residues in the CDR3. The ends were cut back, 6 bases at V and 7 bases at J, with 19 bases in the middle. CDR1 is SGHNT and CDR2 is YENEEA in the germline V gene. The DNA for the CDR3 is TGTGCCAGCAGGGGATACCCAAATTCGGGGAATGAGCAGTTCTTC. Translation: CASRGYPNSGNEQFF. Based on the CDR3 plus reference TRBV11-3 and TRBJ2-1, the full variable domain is EAGVVQSPRYKIIEKKQPVAFWCNPISGHNTLYWYLQNLGQGPELLIRYENEEAVDDSQLPKDRFSAERLKGVDSTLKIQPAELGDSAVYLCASRGYPNSGNEQFFGPGTRLTVL.

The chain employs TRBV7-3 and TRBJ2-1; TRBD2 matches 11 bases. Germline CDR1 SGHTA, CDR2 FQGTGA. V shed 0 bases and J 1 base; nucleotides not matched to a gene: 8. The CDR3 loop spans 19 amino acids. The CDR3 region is CASSLTSGRALGSYNEQFF. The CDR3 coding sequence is TGTGCCAGCAGCTTAACTAGCGGGAGGGCCCTCGGGTCCTACAATGAGCAGTTCTTC.

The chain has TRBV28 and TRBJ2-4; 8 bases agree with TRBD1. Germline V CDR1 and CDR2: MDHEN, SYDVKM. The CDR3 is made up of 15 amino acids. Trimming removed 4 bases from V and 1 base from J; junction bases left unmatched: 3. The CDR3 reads CASSSRQGAKNIQYF. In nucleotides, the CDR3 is TGTGCCAGCAGTTCGAGACAGGGGGCCAAAAACATTCAGTACTTC.

The CDR3 DNA reads as TGTGCCACCAGACAGGTAGGCAATCAGCCCCAGCATTTT. It encodes CATRQVGNQPQHF. The chain uses TRBV24-1 and TRBJ1-5; maybe TRBD1 (5 bases). Germline V gene data show CDR1 as KGHDR and CDR2 as SFDVKD. This CDR3 contains 13 residues. V lost 7 bases, J lost 2 bases, and 8 bases lay in between.

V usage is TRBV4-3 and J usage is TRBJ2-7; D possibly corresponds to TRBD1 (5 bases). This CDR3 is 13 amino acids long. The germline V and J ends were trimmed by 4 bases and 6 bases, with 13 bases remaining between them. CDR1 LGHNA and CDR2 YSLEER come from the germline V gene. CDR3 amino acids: CASSPGRASEQYF. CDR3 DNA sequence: TGCGCCAGCAGCCCTGGCAGGGCATCCGAGCAGTACTTC.

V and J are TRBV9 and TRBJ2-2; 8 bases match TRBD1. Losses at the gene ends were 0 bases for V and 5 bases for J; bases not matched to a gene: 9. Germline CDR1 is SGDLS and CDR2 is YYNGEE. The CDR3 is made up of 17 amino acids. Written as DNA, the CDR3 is TGTGCCAGCAGCGTAGAGCCCAGGGGGCGAGGGACCGGGGAGCTGTTTTTT. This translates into CASSVEPRGRGTGELFF.

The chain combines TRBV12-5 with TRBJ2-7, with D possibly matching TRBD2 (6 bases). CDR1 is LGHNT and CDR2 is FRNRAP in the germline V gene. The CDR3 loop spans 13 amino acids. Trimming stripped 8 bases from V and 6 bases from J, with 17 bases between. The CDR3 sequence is CASPALSGVEQYF. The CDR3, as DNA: TGTGCTAGTCCGGCCCTCTCGGGGGTCGAGCAGTACTTC.

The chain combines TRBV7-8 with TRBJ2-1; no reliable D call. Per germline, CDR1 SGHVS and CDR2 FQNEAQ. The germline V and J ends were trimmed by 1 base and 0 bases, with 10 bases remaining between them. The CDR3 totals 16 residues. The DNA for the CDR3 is TGTGCCAGCAGCTTAGACGGCAGGCTCTCCTACAATGAGCAGTTCTTC. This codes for CASSLDGRLSYNEQFF.

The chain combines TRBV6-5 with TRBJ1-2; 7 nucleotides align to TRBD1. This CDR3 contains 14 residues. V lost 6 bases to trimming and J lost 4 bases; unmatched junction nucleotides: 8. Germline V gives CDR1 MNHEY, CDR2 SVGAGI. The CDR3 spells CASRTGLGSYGYTF. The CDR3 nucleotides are TGTGCCAGCAGGACAGGGCTGGGGAGCTATGGCTACACCTTC.

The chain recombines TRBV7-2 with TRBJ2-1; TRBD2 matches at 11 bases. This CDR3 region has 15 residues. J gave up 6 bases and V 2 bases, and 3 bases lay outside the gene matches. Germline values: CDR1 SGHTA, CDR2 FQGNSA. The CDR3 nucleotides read TGTGCCAGCAGCTTACTCCTAGCGGGAGGCAATGAGCAGTTCTTC. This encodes CASSLLLAGGNEQFF.

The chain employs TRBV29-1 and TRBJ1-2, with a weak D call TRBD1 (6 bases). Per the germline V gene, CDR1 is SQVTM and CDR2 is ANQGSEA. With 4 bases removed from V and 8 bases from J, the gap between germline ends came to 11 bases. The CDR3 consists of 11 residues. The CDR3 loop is CSVARGNGYTF. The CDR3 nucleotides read TGCAGCGTTGCCAGGGGAAACGGCTACACCTTC.

This CDR3 is CASRPPGGNTEAFF. CDR3 bases: TGTGCCAGCAGGCCTCCAGGGGGGAACACTGAAGCTTTCTTT. This sequence joins TRBV11-2 and TRBJ1-1, with 7 positions matching TRBD1. J lost 1 base, V lost 6 bases, and 5 bases had no gene match. The germline CDR1 and CDR2 sequences are SGHAT and FQNNGV. The CDR3 is 14 residues long.

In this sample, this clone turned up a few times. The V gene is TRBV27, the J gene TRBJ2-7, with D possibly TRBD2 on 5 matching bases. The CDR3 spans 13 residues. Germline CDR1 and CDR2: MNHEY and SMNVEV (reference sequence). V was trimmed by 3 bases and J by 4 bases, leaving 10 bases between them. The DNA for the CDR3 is TGTGCCAGCAGTTTGACGGGGATATACGAGCAGTACTTC. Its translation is CASSLTGIYEQYF.

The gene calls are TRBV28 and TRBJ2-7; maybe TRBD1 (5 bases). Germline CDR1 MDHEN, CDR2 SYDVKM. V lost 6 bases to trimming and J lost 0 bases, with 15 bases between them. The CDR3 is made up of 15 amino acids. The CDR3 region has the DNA TGTGCCAGCAGGGACATGGGTCAGAGCTCCTACGAGCAGTACTTC. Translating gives CASRDMGQSSYEQYF.

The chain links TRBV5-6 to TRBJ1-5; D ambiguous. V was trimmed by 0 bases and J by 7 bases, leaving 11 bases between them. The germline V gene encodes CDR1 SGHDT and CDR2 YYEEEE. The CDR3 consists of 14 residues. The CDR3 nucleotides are TGTGCCAGCAGCTTGGCCGGGTTCCAGCAGCCCCAGCATTTT. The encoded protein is CASSLAGFQQPQHF.

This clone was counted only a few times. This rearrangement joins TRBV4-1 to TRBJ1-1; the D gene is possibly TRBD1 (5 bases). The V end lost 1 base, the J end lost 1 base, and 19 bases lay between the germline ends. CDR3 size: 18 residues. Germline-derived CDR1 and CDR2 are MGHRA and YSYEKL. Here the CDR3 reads CASSQGQGFLKGNTEAFF. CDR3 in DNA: TGCGCCAGCAGCCAAGGCCAGGGATTTTTAAAGGGGAACACTGAAGCTTTCTTT.

The DNA of the CDR3 is TGTGCCAGCTCACCAGGAGAGAACACTGAAGCTTTCTTT. This encodes CASSPGENTEAFF. This rearrangement joins TRBV18 to TRBJ1-1; no reliable D call. CDR1 is KGHSH, CDR2 LQKENI, per germline. CDR3 size: 13 residues. Trimming shortened V by 2 bases and J by 1 base, and 5 bases separated the two germline ends.

The CDR3 loop is CASSQGGNISPLHF. CDR3 nucleotide sequence: TGCGCCAGCAGCCAAGGAGGGAATATTTCACCCCTCCACTTT. The genes are TRBV4-3 and TRBJ1-6; no definite D call. Between the trimmed V and J ends, which lost 1 base and 9 bases, there was a span of 10 bases. This CDR3 region has 14 residues. Germline CDR1 and CDR2: LGHNA and YSLEER.

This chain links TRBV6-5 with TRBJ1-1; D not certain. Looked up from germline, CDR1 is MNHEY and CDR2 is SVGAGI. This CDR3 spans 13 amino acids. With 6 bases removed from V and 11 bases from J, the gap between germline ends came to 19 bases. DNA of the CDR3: TGTGCCAGCAGATTTGGCGGATCCGAGGAGGCTTTCTTT. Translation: CASRFGGSEEAFF.

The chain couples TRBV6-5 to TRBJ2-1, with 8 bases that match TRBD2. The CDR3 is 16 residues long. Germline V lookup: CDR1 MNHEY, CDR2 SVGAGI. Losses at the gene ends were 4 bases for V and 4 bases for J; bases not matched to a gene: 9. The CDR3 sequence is CASSFPGLAYYNEQFF. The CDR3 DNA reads TGTGCCAGCAGTTTCCCTGGACTAGCTTATTACAATGAGCAGTTCTTC.

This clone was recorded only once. CDR3 in DNA: TGTGCCAGCAGCGTCGGGACTAGTAATTACGAGCAGTACTTC. This translates into CASSVGTSNYEQYF. The rearrangement uses TRBV9 and TRBJ2-7, with TRBD2 matching over 8 bases. The ends lost 2 bases at V and 4 bases at J; junction bases unmatched: 5. The CDR3 consists of 14 residues. CDR1 is SGDLS, CDR2 YYNGEE, per germline.

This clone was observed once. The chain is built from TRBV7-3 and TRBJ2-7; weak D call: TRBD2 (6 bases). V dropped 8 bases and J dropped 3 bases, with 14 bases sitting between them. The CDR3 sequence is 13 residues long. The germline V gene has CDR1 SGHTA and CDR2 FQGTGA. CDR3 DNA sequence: TGTGCCAGCGGGGGGATAAGCCTCTACGAGCAGTACTTC. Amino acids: CASGGISLYEQYF.

The CDR3 nucleotides read TGCGCCAGCAGCTCCCAAGCTAACACTGAAGCTTTCTTT. Amino acids: CASSSQANTEAFF. V and J are TRBV5-1 and TRBJ1-1; no clear D. The V end lost 3 bases, the J end lost 2 bases, and 8 bases lay between the germline ends. This CDR3 spans 13 amino acids. The germline CDR1 and CDR2 sequences are SGHRS and YFSETQ.

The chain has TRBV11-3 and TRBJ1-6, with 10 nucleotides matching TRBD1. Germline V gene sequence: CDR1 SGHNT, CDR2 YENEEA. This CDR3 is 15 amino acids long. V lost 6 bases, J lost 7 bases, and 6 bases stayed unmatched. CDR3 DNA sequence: TGTGCCAGCAGTTCCGGACAGGGGGACAATTCACCCCTCCACTTT. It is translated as CASSSGQGDNSPLHF. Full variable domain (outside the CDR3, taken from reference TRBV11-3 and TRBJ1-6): EAGVVQSPRYKIIEKKQPVAFWCNPISGHNTLYWYLQNLGQGPELLIRYENEEAVDDSQLPKDRFSAERLKGVDSTLKIQPAELGDSAVYLCASSSGQGDNSPLHFGNGTRLTVT.

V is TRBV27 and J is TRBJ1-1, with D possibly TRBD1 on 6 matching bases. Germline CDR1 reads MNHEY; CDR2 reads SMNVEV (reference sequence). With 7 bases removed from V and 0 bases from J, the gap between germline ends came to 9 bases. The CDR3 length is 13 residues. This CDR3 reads CASTTGMNTEAFF. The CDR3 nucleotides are TGTGCCAGCACCACAGGGATGAACACTGAAGCTTTCTTT.

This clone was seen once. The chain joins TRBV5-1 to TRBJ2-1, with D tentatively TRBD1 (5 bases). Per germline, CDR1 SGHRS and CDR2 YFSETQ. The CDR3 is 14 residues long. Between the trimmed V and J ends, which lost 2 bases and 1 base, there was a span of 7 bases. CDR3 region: CASSFDSSYNEQFF. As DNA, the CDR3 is TGCGCCAGCAGCTTTGACAGTTCCTACAATGAGCAGTTCTTC.

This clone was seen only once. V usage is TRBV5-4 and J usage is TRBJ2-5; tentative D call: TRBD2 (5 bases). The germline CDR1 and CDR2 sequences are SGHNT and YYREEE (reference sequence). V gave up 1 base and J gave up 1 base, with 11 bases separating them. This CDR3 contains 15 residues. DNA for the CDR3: TGTGCCAGCAGCTTGAGTACTAGGAGCCAAGAGACCCAGTACTTC. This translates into CASSLSTRSQETQYF.

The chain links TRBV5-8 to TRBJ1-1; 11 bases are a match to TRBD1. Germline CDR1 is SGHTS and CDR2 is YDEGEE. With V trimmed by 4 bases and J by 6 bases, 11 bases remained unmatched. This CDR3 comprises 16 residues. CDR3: CASSGRRDRGSAEAFF. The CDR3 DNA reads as TGTGCCAGCAGCGGAAGGCGGGACAGGGGGAGCGCTGAAGCTTTCTTT.